This T cell receptor beta chain was documented in a study of blood T cell repertoires in COVID-19. Study-level information: Samples came from the United States, Italy and Spain, spanning acute and convalescent COVID-19. In each case, the material was cDNA or gDNA derived from T cells, B-cell-depleted T cells, or PBMCs.

In the original workflow: Reference gene primer amplification gave estimated nucleated cell counts. The assay was immunoSEQ multiplex PCR, and TCRdb's table has in-frame clones only and misses some. The V and J calls and clone size were taken over from that table, and D and trimming were inferred from the DNA. The sample yields over 150,000 clones, 89% seen once. Trimming left V 7 bases short and J 13 bases short, with 14 bases between. CDR1 is SQVTM and CDR2 is ANQGSEA in the germline V gene. The CDR3 totals 10 residues. The chain couples TRBV29-1 to TRBJ2-1, with D tentatively TRBD2 (5 bases). The receptor was derived from a man aged 18 to 29 who had recovered from COVID-19. Input material: peripheral blood. The CDR3 sequence is CSGEEEIQFF. The CDR3 bases are TGCAGCGGAGAGGAGGAGATCCAGTTCTTC.